This record concerns one T cell receptor (beta chain) sequence. Sequencing used immunoSEQ multiplex PCR; TCRdb keeps in-frame clones, though not all of them. In the table there are roughly 50,000 clones, 85% to 90% of which are singletons. J lost 10 bases, V lost 3 bases, and 4 bases had no gene match. The CDR3 extends over 14 amino acids. The germline CDR1 and CDR2 sequences are MDHEN and SYDVKM. This specimen comes from a study of blood T cell repertoires in COVID-19. About the study: There were acute and convalescent COVID-19 samples, and they came from the United States, Italy and Spain. PBMCs, B-cell-depleted T cells, or T cells provided the cDNA or gDNA that made up the material.

Material: peripheral blood. This receptor was obtained from a human donor in a cohort sampled during active COVID-19. The rearrangement links TRBV28 to TRBJ2-1, with 12 nucleotides matching TRBD2. CDR3 sequence: CASSLLLAGGEQFF. CDR3 DNA sequence: TGTGCCAGCAGTTTGTTACTAGCGGGGGGAGAGCAGTTCTTC. Based on the CDR3 plus reference TRBV28 and TRBJ2-1, the full variable domain is DVKVTQSSRYLVKRTGEKVFLECVQDMDHENMFWYRQDPGLGLRLIYFSYDVKMKEKGDIPEGYSVSREKKERFSLILESASTNQTSMYLCASSLLLAGGEQFFGPGTRLTVL.